The present TCR beta chain was sequenced within a study of T cells in Graves' hyperthyroidism and ophthalmopathy. Whole-study findings and limits: Ophthalmopathy was distinguished from stable hyperthyroidism by 13 V-J signatures.

The germline CDR1 and CDR2 sequences are DFQATT and SNEGSKA (reference sequence). The CDR3 runs 17 residues. Researchers took RNA transcripts and amplified the TCR beta CDR3 regions from them. Primed by the HTBI set, a first-round RT-PCR was run on the TCR CDR3. TCRdb reprocessed the multiplex PCR reads via MiXCR and lists one record per CDR3 protein. This table has over 650,000 distinct CDR3 sequences, 16% appearing once. Concerning this clonotype: What it binds is not known. A clone one base away is much larger, so this may be a read error.

The sequence came from a man younger than 35 with Graves' hyperthyroidism. Input material: blood. V usage is TRBV20-1 and J usage is TRBJ2-7, with 7 bases identical to TRBD2. DNA for the CDR3: TGCAGTGCTACAACTCCCGCGCGCGGGCGGGAGTCGTACGGGCAGTACTTC. Amino acids: CSATTPARGRESYGQYF.